The clone carrying this T cell receptor beta chain was seen repeatedly, ten times or more. CDR1 MNHNS and CDR2 SASEGT come from the germline V gene. V lost 7 bases to trimming and J lost 3 bases, with 13 bases between them. The CDR3 is made up of 15 amino acids. The data derive from a study of Graves' ophthalmopathy and Graves' hyperthyroidism. For repertoire sequencing, the TCR beta CDR3 regions were amplified from RNA transcripts. First-round RT-PCR employed HTBI primers, with a second-round multiplex PCR after it. TCRdb reanalysed the multiplex PCR reads using MiXCR and keeps one entry per CDR3 protein. The profile shows more than 300,000 distinct CDR3 sequences, 15% to 19% of them singletons.

This sequence originates from a woman aged 18-29 years with stable Graves' hyperthyroidism. The rearrangement joins TRBV6-1 to TRBJ1-6; possible D gene TRBD1, 5 bases. Sequencing input: peripheral blood. CDR3 DNA: TGTGCCAGCATGGGGCCTCAGGGCTATAATTCACCCCTCCACTTT. Protein: CASMGPQGYNSPLHF.